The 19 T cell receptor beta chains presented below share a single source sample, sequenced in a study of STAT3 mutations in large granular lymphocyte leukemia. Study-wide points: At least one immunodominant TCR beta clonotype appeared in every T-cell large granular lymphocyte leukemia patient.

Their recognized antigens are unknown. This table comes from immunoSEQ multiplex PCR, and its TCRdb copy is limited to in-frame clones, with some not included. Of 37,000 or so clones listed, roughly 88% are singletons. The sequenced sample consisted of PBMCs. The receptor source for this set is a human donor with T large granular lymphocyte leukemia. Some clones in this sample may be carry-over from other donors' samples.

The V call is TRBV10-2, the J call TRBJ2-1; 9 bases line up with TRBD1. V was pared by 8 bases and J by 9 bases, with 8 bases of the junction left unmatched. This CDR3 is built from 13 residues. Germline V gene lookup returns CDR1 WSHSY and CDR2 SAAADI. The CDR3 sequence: CASGTGLSGEQFF. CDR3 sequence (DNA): TGCGCCAGCGGGACAGGGCTTTCGGGTGAGCAGTTCTTC.

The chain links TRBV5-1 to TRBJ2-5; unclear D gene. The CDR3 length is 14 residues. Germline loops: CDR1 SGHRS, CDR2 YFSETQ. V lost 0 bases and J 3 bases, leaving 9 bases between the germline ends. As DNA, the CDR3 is TGCGCCAGCAGCTTGGACCCCAACGAAGAGACCCAGTACTTC. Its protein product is CASSLDPNEETQYF. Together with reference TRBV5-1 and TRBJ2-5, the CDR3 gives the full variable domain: KAGVTQTPRYLIKTRGQQVTLSCSPISGHRSVSWYQQTPGQGLQFLFEYFSETQRNKGNFPGRFSGRQFSNSRSEMNVSTLELGDSALYLCASSLDPNEETQYFGPGTRLLVL.

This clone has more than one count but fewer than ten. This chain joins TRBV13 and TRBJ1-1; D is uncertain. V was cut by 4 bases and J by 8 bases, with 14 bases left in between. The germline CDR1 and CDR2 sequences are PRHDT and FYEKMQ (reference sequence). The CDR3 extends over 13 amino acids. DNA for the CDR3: TGTGCCAGCAGCTCAGGACCTCTCGCGGAAGCTTTCTTT. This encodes CASSSGPLAEAFF.

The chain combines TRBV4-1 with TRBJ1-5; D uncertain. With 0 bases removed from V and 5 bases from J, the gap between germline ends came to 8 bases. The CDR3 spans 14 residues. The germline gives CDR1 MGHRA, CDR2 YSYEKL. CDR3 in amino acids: CASSQEGRYQPQHF. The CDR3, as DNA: TGCGCCAGCAGCCAAGAAGGGCGGTATCAGCCCCAGCATTTT.

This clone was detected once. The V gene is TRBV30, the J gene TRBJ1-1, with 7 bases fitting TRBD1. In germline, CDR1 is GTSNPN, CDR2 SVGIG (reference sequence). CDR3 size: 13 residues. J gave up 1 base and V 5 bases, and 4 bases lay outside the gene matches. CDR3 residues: CAWSRDRNTEAFF. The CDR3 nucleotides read TGTGCCTGGTCCCGGGACAGGAACACTGAAGCTTTCTTT.

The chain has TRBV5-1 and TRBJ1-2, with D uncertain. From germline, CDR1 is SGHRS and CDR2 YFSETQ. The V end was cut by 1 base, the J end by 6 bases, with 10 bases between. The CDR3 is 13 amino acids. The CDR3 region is CASSLNRIDGYTF. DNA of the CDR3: TGCGCCAGCAGCTTGAATCGGATCGATGGCTACACCTTC.

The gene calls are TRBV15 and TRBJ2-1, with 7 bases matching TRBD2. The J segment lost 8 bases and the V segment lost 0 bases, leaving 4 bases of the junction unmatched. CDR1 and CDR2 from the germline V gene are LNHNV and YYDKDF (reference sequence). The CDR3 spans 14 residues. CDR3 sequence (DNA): TGTGCCACCAGCAGAGATCCGGGAGGCCATGAGCAGTTCTTC. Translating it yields CATSRDPGGHEQFF.

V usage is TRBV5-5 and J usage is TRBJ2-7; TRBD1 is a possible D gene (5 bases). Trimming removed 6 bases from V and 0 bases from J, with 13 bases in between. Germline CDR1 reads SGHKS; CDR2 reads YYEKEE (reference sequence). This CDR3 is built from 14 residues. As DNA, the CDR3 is TGTGCCAGCATCGGACACTTAAGCTCCTACGAGCAGTACTTC. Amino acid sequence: CASIGHLSSYEQYF.

The CDR3 is CASSLRQGYNSPLHF. For the CDR3, the DNA is TGTGCCAGCAGCCTCCGACAGGGGTATAATTCACCCCTCCACTTT. V usage is TRBV13 and J usage is TRBJ1-6, with 8 bases matching TRBD1. With 5 bases clipped from V and 4 bases from J, the junction kept 4 bases outside the gene matches. The length of the CDR3 is 15 residues. Germline loops: CDR1 PRHDT, CDR2 FYEKMQ (reference sequence).

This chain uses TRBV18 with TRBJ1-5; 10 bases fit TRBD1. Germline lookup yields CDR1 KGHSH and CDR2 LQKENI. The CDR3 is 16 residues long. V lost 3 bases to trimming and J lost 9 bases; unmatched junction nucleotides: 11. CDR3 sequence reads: CASSPLAGQGSPPQHF. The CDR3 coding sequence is TGTGCCAGCTCACCGCTAGCGGGACAGGGGTCTCCGCCCCAGCATTTT. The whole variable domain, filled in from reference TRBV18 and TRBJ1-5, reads NAGVMQNPRHLVRRRGQEARLRCSPMKGHSHVYWYRQLPEEGLKFMVYLQKENIIDESGMPKERFSAEFPKEGPSILRIQQVVRGDSAAYFCASSPLAGQGSPPQHFGDGTRLSIL.

The CDR3, as DNA: TGTGCCAGTAGTTCAAGCCCAGGAAATGAAAAACTGTTTTTT. Its protein is CASSSSPGNEKLFF. The chain combines TRBV19 with TRBJ1-4; D is uncertain. Germline lookup yields CDR1 LNHDA and CDR2 SQIVND (reference sequence). V lost 5 bases and J lost 5, with 12 bases in between. The CDR3 length is 14 residues.

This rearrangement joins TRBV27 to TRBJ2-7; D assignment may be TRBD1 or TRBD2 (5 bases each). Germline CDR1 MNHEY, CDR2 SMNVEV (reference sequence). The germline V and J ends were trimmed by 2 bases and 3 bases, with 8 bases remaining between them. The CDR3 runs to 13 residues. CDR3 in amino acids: CASSLGTHYEQYF. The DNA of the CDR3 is TGTGCCAGCAGTTTAGGGACCCACTACGAGCAGTACTTC.

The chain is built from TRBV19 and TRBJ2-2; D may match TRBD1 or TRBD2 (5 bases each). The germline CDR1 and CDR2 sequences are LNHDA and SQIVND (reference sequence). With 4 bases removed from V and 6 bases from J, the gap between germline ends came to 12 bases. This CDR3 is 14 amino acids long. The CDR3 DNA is TGTGCCAGTAGTAGACAACGGGGCCCCGGGGAGCTGTTTTTT. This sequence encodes CASSRQRGPGELFF. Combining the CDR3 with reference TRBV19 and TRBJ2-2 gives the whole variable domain DGGITQSPKYLFRKEGQNVTLSCEQNLNHDAMYWYRQDPGQGLRLIYYSQIVNDFQKGDIAEGYSVSREKKESFPLTVTSAQKNPTAFYLCASSRQRGPGELFFGEGSRLTVL.

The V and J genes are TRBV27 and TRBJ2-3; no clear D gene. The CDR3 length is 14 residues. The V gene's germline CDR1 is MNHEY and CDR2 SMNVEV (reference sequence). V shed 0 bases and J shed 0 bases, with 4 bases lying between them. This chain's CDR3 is CASSLSASTDTQYF. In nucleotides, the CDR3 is TGTGCCAGCAGTTTATCCGCTAGCACAGATACGCAGTATTTT.

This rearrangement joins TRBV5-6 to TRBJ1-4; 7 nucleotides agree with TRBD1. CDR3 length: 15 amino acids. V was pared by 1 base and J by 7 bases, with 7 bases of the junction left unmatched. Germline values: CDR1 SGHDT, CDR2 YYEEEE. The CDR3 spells CASSLYRGVREKLFF. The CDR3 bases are TGTGCCAGCAGCTTGTACAGGGGCGTCCGTGAAAAACTGTTTTTT.

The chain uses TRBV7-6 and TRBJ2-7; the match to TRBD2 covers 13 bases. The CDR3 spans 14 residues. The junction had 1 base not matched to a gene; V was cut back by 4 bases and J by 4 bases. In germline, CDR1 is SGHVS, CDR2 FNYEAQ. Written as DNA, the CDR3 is TGTGCCAGCAGCTCGACTAGCGGGGGGTACGAGCAGTACTTC. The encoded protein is CASSSTSGGYEQYF.

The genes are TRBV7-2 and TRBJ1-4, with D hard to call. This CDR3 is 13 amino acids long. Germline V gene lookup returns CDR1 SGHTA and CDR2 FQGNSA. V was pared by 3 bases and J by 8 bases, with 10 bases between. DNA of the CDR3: TGTGCCAGCAGCTTCTGGGTGGGAGAAAAACTGTTTTTT. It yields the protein CASSFWVGEKLFF.

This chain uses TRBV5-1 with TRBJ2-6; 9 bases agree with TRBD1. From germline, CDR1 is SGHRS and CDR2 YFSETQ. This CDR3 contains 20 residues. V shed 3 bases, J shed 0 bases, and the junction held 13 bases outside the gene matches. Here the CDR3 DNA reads TGCGCCAGCAGCTATGAGGGGGGGACAGGGCCCCTCTCTGGGGCCAACGTCCTGACTTTC. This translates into CASSYEGGTGPLSGANVLTF.

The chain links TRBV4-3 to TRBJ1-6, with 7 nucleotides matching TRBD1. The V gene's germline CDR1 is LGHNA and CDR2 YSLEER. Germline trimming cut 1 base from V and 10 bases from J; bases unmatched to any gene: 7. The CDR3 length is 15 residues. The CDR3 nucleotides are TGCGCCAGCAGCCAAGGCGACAGGGTAGAATCACCCCTCCACTTT. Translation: CASSQGDRVESPLHF.